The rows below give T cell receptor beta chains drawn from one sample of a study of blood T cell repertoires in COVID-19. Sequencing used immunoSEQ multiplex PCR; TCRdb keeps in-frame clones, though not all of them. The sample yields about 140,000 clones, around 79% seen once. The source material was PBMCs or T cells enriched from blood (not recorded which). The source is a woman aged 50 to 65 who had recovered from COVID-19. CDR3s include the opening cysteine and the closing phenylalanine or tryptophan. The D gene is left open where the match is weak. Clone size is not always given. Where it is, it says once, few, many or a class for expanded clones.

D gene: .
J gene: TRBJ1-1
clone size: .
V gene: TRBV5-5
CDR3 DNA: TGTGCCAGCAGCTCACACCTTCGATTGAACACTGAAGCTTTCTTT
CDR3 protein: CASSSHLRLNTEAFF

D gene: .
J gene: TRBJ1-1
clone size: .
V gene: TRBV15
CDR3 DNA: TGTGCCACCTCGGGAGAGCGGGCTACTGAAGCTTTCTTT
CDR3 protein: CATSGERATEAFF

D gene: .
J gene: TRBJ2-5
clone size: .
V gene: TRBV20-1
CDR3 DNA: TGCAGTGCCCCTCGCCAAGAGACCCAGTACTTC
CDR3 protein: CSAPRQETQYF

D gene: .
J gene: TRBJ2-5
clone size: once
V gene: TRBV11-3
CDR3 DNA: TGTGCCAGCAGCCCCAACAGGGCCCAAGAGACCCAGTACTTC
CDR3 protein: CASSPNRAQETQYF

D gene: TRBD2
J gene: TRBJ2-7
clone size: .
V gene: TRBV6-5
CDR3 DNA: TGTGCCAGCAGTTACCAAGGGACTAGCGGTGGCTACGAGCAGTACTTC
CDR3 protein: CASSYQGTSGGYEQYF

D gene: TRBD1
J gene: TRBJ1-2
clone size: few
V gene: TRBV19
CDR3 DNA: TGTGCCAGTAGTATACTCGACAGGGGGGGACATGGCTACACCTTC
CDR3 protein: CASSILDRGGHGYTF

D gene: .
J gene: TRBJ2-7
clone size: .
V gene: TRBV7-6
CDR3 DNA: TGTGCCAGCAGCTTAGGGGGAGTATCCTACGAGCAGTACTTC
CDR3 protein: CASSLGGVSYEQYF

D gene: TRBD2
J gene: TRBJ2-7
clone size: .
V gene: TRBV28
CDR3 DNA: TGTGCCAGCAGTTCTAGCGGGAGCTCCTACGAGCAGTACTTC
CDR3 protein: CASSSSGSSYEQYF

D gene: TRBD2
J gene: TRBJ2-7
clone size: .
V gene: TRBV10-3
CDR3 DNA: TGTGCCATCAGTGAGTCCTCCAGCGGGGGCTACGAGCAGTACTTC
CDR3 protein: CAISESSSGGYEQYF

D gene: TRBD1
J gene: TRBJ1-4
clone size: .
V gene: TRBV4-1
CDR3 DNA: TGCGCCAGCAGCCAGGTTGACAGGGGAAGGGCTAATGAAAAACTGTTTTTT
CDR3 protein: CASSQVDRGRANEKLFF

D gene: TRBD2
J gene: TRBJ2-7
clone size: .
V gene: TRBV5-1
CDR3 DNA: TGCGCCAGCAGCTTGACGGGACTAGCGGGGGGGAACTACGAGCAGTACTTC
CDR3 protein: CASSLTGLAGGNYEQYF

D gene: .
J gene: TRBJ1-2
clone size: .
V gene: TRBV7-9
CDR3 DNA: TGTGCCAGCAGCTTAGAGTTTCTGAGCTATGGCTACACCTTC
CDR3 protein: CASSLEFLSYGYTF

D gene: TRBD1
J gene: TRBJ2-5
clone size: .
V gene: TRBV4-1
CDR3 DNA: TGCGCCAGCAGCCCGACAGGGCAAGAGACCCAGTACTTC
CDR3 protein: CASSPTGQETQYF

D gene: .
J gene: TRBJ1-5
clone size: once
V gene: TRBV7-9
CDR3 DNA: TGTGCCAGCGCATTGGAGGGGAATCAGCCCCAGCATTTT
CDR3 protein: CASALEGNQPQHF

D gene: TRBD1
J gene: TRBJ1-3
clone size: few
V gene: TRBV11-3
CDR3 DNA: TGTGCCAGCAGCACACAGGGGGACTCTGGAAACACCATATATTTT
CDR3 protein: CASSTQGDSGNTIYF

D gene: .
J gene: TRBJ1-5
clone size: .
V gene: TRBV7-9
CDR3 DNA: TGTGCCAGCAGCGCGGCCCGCGACCAGCCCCAGCATTTT
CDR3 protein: CASSAARDQPQHF

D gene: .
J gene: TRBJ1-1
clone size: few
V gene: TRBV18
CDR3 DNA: TGTGCCAGCTCACCACAGGGGGAAGCTTTCTTT
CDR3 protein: CASSPQGEAFF

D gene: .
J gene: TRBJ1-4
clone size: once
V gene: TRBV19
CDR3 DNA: TGTGCCAGTAGTTCGCAGGGTAAGGCGGAAAAACTGTTTTTT
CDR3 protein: CASSSQGKAEKLFF

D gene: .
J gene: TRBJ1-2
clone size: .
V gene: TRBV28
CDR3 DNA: TGTGCCAGCAGTTCGCAGGGAATTGGAGGCTACACCTTC
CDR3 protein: CASSSQGIGGYTF

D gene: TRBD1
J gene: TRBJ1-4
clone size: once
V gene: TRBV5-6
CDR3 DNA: TGTGCCAGCAGCTTGACCGGGACAGGTTATTCTAATGAAAAACTGTTTTTT
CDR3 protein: CASSLTGTGYSNEKLFF

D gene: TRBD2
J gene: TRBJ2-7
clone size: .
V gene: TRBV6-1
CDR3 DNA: TGTGCCAGCACCGAAGCTTCCGGGGCGGGAGGCAGGTACGAGCAGTACTTC
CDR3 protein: CASTEASGAGGRYEQYF

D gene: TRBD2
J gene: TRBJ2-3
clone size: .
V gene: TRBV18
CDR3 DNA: TGTGCCAGCTCACCTACTAGCGGGAGGGGCACAGATACGCAGTATTTT
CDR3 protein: CASSPTSGRGTDTQYF

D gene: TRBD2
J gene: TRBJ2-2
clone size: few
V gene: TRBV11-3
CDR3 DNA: TGTGCCAGCAGCCGGTCCGGACTAGCGGTAAACACCGGGGAGCTGTTTTTT
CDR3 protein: CASSRSGLAVNTGELFF

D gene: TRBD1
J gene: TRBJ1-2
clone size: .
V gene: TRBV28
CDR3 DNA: TGTGCCAGCAGTTCATACCGGGACAGGCTTCGTTGGGGCTATGGCTACACCTTC
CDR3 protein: CASSSYRDRLRWGYGYTF

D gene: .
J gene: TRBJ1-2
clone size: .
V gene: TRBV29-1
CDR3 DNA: TGCAGCGTCCCAACAGGGCTCGGGGACTATGGCTACACCTTC
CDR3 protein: CSVPTGLGDYGYTF

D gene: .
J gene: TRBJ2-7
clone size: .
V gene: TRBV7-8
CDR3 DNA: TGTGCCAGCAGCTTGGCCCTACAGGACGAGCAGTACTTC
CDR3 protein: CASSLALQDEQYF

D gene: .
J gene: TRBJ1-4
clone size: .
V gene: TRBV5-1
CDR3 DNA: TGCGCCAGCAGCTTTGCGGGTGGGACAAAGAATGAAAAACTGTTTTTT
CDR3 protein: CASSFAGGTKNEKLFF

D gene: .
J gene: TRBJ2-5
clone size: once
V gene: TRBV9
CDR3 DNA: TGTGCCAGCAGCGCGGGGTCCTCCCAAGAGACCCAGTACTTC
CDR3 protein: CASSAGSSQETQYF

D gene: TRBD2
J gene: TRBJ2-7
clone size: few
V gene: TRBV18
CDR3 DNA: TGTGCCAGCTCACTTAGCGGGACGGGGTCCTACGAGCAGTACTTC
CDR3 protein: CASSLSGTGSYEQYF

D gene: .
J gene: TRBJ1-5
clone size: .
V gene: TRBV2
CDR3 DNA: TGTGCCAGTGACAGTTATAGCAATCAGCCCCAGCATTTT
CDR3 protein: CASDSYSNQPQHF

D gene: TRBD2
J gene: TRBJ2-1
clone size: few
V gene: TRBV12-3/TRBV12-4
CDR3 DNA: TGTGACCAGCGGGGGTTGTACAATGAGCAGTTCTTC
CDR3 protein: CDQRGLYNEQFF

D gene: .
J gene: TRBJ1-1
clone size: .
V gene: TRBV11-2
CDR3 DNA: TGTGCCAGCACCGTGCGGGGGAGAGGCACTGAAGCTTTCTTT
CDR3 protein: CASTVRGRGTEAFF

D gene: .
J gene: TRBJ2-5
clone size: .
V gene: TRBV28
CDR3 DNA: TGTGCCAGCAGGACTACTCGTGACAGGCACTCGCAAGAGACCCAGTACTTC
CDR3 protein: CASRTTRDRHSQETQYF

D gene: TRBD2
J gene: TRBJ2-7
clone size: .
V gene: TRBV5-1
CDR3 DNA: TGCGCCAGCAATCGGGGGGTGTCCCCCTACGAGCAGTACTTC
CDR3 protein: CASNRGVSPYEQYF

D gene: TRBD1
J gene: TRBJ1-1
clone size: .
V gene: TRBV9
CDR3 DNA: TGTGCCAGCAGCGGGCAAGGGACAGCTCAGAACACTGAAGCTTTCTTT
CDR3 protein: CASSGQGTAQNTEAFF

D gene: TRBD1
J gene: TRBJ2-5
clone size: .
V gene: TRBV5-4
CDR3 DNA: TGTGCCAGCAGATCCAGGGGACAGGGTGGCGAGACCCAGTACTTC
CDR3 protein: CASRSRGQGGETQYF

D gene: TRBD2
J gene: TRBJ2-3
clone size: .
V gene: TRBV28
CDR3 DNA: TGTGCCAGCAGAGTTACTAGCGGGAGTATATCAGATACGCAGTATTTT
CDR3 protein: CASRVTSGSISDTQYF

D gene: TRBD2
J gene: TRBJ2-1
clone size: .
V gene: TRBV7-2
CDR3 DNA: TGTGCCAGCAGCTTAGACCGGGGGGTTTACAATGAGCAGTTCTTC
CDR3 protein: CASSLDRGVYNEQFF

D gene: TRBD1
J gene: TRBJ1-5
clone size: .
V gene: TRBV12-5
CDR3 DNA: TGTGCTAGTGGTTCGGGACAGAGCAATCAGCCCCAGCATTTT
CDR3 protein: CASGSGQSNQPQHF

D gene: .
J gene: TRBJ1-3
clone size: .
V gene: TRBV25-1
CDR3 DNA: TGTGCCAGCAGTGAATCCGTTTACTCTGGAAACACCATATATTTT
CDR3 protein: CASSESVYSGNTIYF

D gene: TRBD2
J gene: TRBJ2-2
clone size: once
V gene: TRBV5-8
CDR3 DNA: TGTGCCAGCAGGCGGGGACTAGCGGGAGGGCCGAGCACCGGGGAGCTGTTTTTT
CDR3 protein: CASRRGLAGGPSTGELFF

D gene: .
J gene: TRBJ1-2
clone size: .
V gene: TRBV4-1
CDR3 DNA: TGCGCCAGCAGCCAAGATAGAGGGAGCTATGGCTACACCTTC
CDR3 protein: CASSQDRGSYGYTF

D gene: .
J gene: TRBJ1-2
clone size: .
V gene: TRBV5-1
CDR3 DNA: TGCGCCAGCTGCCCGGGTATTTCCGGTCCTATGGGCTACACCTTC
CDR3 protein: CASCPGISGPMGYTF

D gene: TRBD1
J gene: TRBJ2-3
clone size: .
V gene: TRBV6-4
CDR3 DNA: TGTGCCAGCCAACAGGGGGAGGGCACAGATACGCAGTATTTT
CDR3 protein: CASQQGEGTDTQYF

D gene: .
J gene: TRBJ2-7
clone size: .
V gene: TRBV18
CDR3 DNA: TGTGCCAGCTCACCAACTAGCTCCTACGAGCAGTACTTC
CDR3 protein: CASSPTSSYEQYF